What follows are 24 T cell receptor beta chains derived from one specimen sequenced in a study of CD8 T cells in ankylosing spondylitis. TCRdb re-called the 5' RACE reads with MiXCR, one entry per CDR3 protein. The sample yields roughly 280,000 distinct CDR3 sequences, around 18% seen once. The source material was blood, either unsorted or a sorted T cell fraction (not recorded which). Every receptor here comes from a male donor with ankylosing spondylitis or in good health (not recorded which).

The V call is TRBV20-1, the J call TRBJ2-2; 9 nucleotides match TRBD1. This CDR3 has 15 amino acids. Germline V gene sequence: CDR1 DFQATT, CDR2 SNEGSKA (reference sequence). V lost 5 bases and J lost 3; bases outside the gene matches: 7. The CDR3 reads CSAGGQGTDTGELFF. The CDR3 DNA sequence: TGCAGTGCTGGCGGACAGGGGACGGACACCGGGGAGCTGTTTTTT.

The J gene is TRBJ2-1, the V gene TRBV7-3; TRBD2 matches 12 bases. This CDR3 contains 16 residues. The germline V gene has CDR1 SGHTA and CDR2 FQGTGA. V lost 8 bases, J lost 0 bases, and 5 bases stayed unmatched. CDR3 DNA sequence: TGTGCCAGCTCTAGCGGGAGGGCCAGCTCCTACAATGAGCAGTTCTTC. Protein product: CASSSGRASSYNEQFF.

This clonotype was recorded a few times. The chain carries TRBV10-3 and TRBJ1-2; D perhaps matches TRBD1 (6 bases). Germline lookup yields CDR1 ENHRY and CDR2 SYGVKD. Trimming stripped 11 bases from V and 0 bases from J, with 16 bases between. The CDR3 runs 14 residues. The CDR3: CAASGTTSNYGYTF. DNA for the CDR3: TGTGCCGCGTCCGGGACAACATCTAACTATGGCTACACCTTC.

V usage is TRBV12-3 or TRBV12-4 and J usage is TRBJ2-2; D call uncertain. This CDR3 comprises 13 residues. Trimming stripped 6 bases from V and 4 bases from J, with 9 bases between. The CDR3 DNA reads as TGTGCCAGCAGCGGAGTGGGCACCGGGGAGCTGTTTTTT. Protein: CASSGVGTGELFF.

This clonotype was counted between two and nine times. V usage is TRBV20-1 and J usage is TRBJ2-7, with D maybe TRBD1 (6 bases). This CDR3 has 14 amino acids. The germline CDR1 and CDR2 sequences are DFQATT and SNEGSKA (reference sequence). The germline V and J ends were trimmed by 6 bases and 2 bases, with 17 bases remaining between them. The CDR3 coding sequence is TGCAGTGCGAATACAGGGTTGGCTACCTACGAGCAGTACGTC. Its protein is CSANTGLATYEQYV.

V usage is TRBV29-1 and J usage is TRBJ2-5; D might be TRBD1 or TRBD2, each matching 5 bases. This CDR3 comprises 13 residues. Germline values: CDR1 SQVTM, CDR2 ANQGSEA. The V and J ends lost 7 bases and 4 bases respectively, with 16 bases between them. In DNA form, the CDR3 reads TGCAGCGCCCCCGGGACCCGATTAGAGACCCAGTACTTC. The encoded protein is CSAPGTRLETQYF.

On this clonotype: A much larger clonotype is one base distant, so this may be a read error. The chain is built from TRBV3-1 and TRBJ2-2, with TRBD2 matching over 9 bases. Germline V gene lookup returns CDR1 LGHDT and CDR2 YNNKEL (reference sequence). The CDR3 is made up of 19 amino acids. CDR3: CTISFPDPTAGGLTGELFF. The DNA of the CDR3 is TGTACCATCAGTTTCCCGGACCCTACTGCGGGGGGGCTGACCGGGGAGCTGTTTTTT. The full variable domain, its missing parts supplied by reference TRBV3-1 and TRBJ2-2, is DTAVSQTPKYLVTQMGNDKSIKCEQNLGHDTMYWYKQDSKKFLKIMFSYNNKELIINETVPNRFSPKSPDKAHLNLHINSLELGDSAVYFCTISFPDPTAGGLTGELFFGEGSRLTVL.

This clonotype was observed a handful of times. The chain combines TRBV6-5 with TRBJ1-4; D uncertain. Germline V gene lookup returns CDR1 MNHEY and CDR2 SVGAGI. CDR3 length: 16 amino acids. Trimming pared 2 bases from V and 8 bases from J, leaving 18 bases between. The CDR3 region is CASSYLLGPGREKLFF. DNA for the CDR3: TGTGCCAGCAGTTACCTACTAGGCCCCGGACGAGAAAAACTGTTTTTT.

This clonotype was recorded many times. This rearrangement joins TRBV5-1 to TRBJ1-6, with a tentative D call TRBD1 (5 bases). Germline V gene data show CDR1 as SGHRS and CDR2 as YFSETQ. The CDR3 covers 14 residues. Trimming left V 4 bases short and J 5 bases short, with 10 bases between. DNA for the CDR3: TGCGCCAGCAGCGGCGGGACGGATAATTCACCCCTCCACTTT. Translating gives CASSGGTDNSPLHF.

The rearrangement links TRBV12-3 or TRBV12-4 to TRBJ1-5; D call uncertain. The V end lost 2 bases, the J end lost 1 base, and 12 bases lay between the germline ends. The CDR3 is made up of 16 amino acids. CDR3 sequence reads: CASSLRGFGSNQPQHF. The CDR3, as DNA: TGTGCCAGCAGTTTAAGAGGGTTCGGGAGCAATCAGCCCCAGCATTTT.

This clonotype showed up many times. The rearrangement uses TRBV5-1 and TRBJ1-6; D ambiguous. The CDR3 is made up of 15 amino acids. Germline V gives CDR1 SGHRS, CDR2 YFSETQ. V lost 0 bases, J lost 5 bases, and 9 bases lay in between. The CDR3 DNA follows: TGCGCCAGCAGCTTGGCCGAGGCAAATAATTCACCCCTCCACTTT. Residues: CASSLAEANNSPLHF.

CDR3 amino acids: CATFERDRVGGGETQYF. CDR3 DNA: TGTGCCACCTTTGAGCGGGACAGGGTAGGTGGGGGAGAGACCCAGTACTTC. The J gene is TRBJ2-5, the V gene TRBV24-1, with 9 positions matching TRBD1. The germline V gene encodes CDR1 KGHDR and CDR2 SFDVKD. The CDR3 has 17 amino acids. The junction had 17 bases not matched to a gene; V was cut back by 9 bases and J by 4 bases.

This clonotype showed up many times. V is TRBV5-1 and J is TRBJ2-3, with D unresolved. Between the trimmed V and J ends, which lost 1 base and 3 bases, there was a span of 3 bases. CDR3 length: 12 amino acids. In germline, CDR1 is SGHRS, CDR2 YFSETQ. The CDR3 loop is CASSLRTDTQYF. CDR3 sequence (DNA): TGCGCCAGCAGCTTGCGGACAGATACGCAGTATTTT.

This clonotype was picked up a small number of times. The chain combines TRBV29-1 with TRBJ2-3; 9 bases agree with TRBD2. The germline gives CDR1 SQVTM, CDR2 ANQGSEA. The CDR3 has 14 residues. V gave up 4 bases and J gave up 2 bases; unmatched junction bases: 4. The CDR3: CSVGAGGATDTQYF. The CDR3 nucleotides are TGCAGCGTTGGCGCGGGAGGGGCCACAGATACGCAGTATTTT.

The rearrangement links TRBV4-2 to TRBJ2-1; D unclear. The V gene lost 1 base and the J gene lost 5 bases, with 9 bases spanning the gap. The CDR3 is 14 residues long. Per the germline V gene, CDR1 is LGHNA and CDR2 is YNFKEQ. The CDR3 sequence: CASSQVAPDNEQFF. The DNA of the CDR3 is TGTGCCAGCAGCCAAGTCGCACCGGACAATGAGCAGTTCTTC.

Of note for this clonotype: A junction end diverges from the germline sequence, so it may reflect a read error. The rearrangement uses TRBV12-3 or TRBV12-4 and TRBJ1-1, with TRBD1 identical over 9 bases. The CDR3 extends over 14 amino acids. The CDR3 DNA reads as TGTGCCGGCAGCCCCGGGACAGGGAGGACTGAAGCTTTCTTT. It translates to CAGSPGTGRTEAFF.

The V and J genes are TRBV12-3 or TRBV12-4 and TRBJ1-6; 7 nucleotides match TRBD1. CDR3 size: 15 residues. Trimming at V came to 6 bases and at J to 1 base, leaving 3 bases not matched to a gene. This chain's CDR3 is CASSRQGSYNSPLHF. The CDR3 DNA reads as TGTGCCAGCAGCCGACAGGGATCCTATAATTCACCCCTCCACTTT.

The V call is TRBV10-3, the J call TRBJ2-6; D is unclear. The CDR3 totals 15 residues. The germline gives CDR1 ENHRY, CDR2 SYGVKD. Trimming removed 5 bases at V and 0 bases at J, with 8 bases between. The CDR3 DNA reads as TGTGCCATCAGTACGGACCTCTCTGGGGCCAACGTCCTGACTTTC. This sequence encodes CAISTDLSGANVLTF.

A few counts support this clonotype. V usage is TRBV29-1 and J usage is TRBJ2-3; either TRBD1 or TRBD2 may supply D (6 bases each). Trimming removed 2 bases from V and 1 base from J, with 10 bases in between. CDR3 length: 14 residues. Germline V gene lookup returns CDR1 SQVTM and CDR2 ANQGSEA. DNA for the CDR3: TGCAGCGTTGAAAGGGGGGTAGGCACAGATACGCAGTATTTT. It yields the protein CSVERGVGTDTQYF.

This chain uses TRBV5-1 with TRBJ2-1, with TRBD2 identical over 8 bases. After removal of 4 bases from V and 3 bases from J, the junction contained 6 bases not matched to a gene. In germline, CDR1 is SGHRS, CDR2 YFSETQ. The CDR3 sequence is 15 residues long. CDR3 nucleotides: TGCGCCAGCAGCCGGGAGGGGCGGGACTACAATGAGCAGTTCTTC. As protein: CASSREGRDYNEQFF.

The chain joins TRBV4-1 to TRBJ2-1; TRBD2 matches 11 bases. J was trimmed by 7 bases and V by 5 bases; bases with no gene match: 7. Per the germline V gene, CDR1 is MGHRA and CDR2 is YSYEKL. CDR3 length equals 15 residues. CDR3 sequence reads: CASSTTSGSFNEQFF. In DNA form, the CDR3 reads TGCGCCAGCAGCACCACTAGCGGGAGTTTTAATGAGCAGTTCTTC.

The chain uses TRBV11-2 and TRBJ2-7, with 7 bases that match TRBD1. J gave up 6 bases and V 1 base, and 6 bases lay outside the gene matches. The CDR3 is made up of 14 amino acids. The germline gives CDR1 SGHAT, CDR2 FQNNGV. For the CDR3, the DNA is TGTGCCAGCAGCTTAGTGGGACAGCCTCCCGAGCAGTACGTC. Translating gives CASSLVGQPPEQYV.

Comments on this clonotype: This may come from a read error, since a much larger clone is one base off. The V call is TRBV29-1, the J call TRBJ2-5; possible D gene TRBD1, 6 bases. The CDR3 spans 12 residues. Germline loops: CDR1 SQVTM, CDR2 ANQGSEA. The CDR3 DNA reads TGCAGCTCCTCAGGGGCAGTAGAGGCCCAGTACTTC. It encodes CSSSGAVEAQYF.

This clonotype was seen only a few times. The chain carries TRBV28 and TRBJ1-2, with 7 bases aligning to TRBD1. CDR1 MDHEN and CDR2 SYDVKM come from the germline V gene. Germline trimming cut 8 bases from V and 4 bases from J; bases unmatched to any gene: 7. The CDR3 totals 13 residues. CDR3 DNA sequence: TGTGCCAGCTCCCAGGGGGGCTCCTATGGCTACACCTTC. Protein product: CASSQGGSYGYTF.